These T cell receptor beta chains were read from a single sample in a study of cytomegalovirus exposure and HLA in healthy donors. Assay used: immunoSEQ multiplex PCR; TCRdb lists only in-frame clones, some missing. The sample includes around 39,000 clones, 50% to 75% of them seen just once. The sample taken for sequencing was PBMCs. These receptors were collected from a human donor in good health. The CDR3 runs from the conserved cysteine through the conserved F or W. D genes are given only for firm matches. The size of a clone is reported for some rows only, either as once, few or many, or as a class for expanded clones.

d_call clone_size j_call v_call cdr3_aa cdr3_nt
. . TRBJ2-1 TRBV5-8 CASSLEAGRNEQFF TGTGCCAGCAGCTTAGAGGCAGGGCGCAATGAGCAGTTCTTC
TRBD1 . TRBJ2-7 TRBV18 CASSSGQGRSYEQYF TGTGCCAGCTCATCTGGACAGGGGCGCTCCTACGAGCAGTACTTC
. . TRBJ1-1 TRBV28 CASKLNRQSEAFF TGTGCCAGCAAATTAAATAGACAGTCTGAAGCTTTCTTT
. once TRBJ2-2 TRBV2 CASSRDSSRGTGELFF TGTGCCAGCAGTAGGGACTCCAGCCGAGGGACCGGGGAGCTGTTTTTT
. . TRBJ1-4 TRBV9 CASSVANRLNEKLFF TGTGCCAGCAGCGTAGCTAACAGATTGAATGAAAAACTGTTTTTT
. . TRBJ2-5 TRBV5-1 CASKGETQYF TGCGCCAGCAAGGGGGAGACCCAGTACTTC
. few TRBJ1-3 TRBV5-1 CASSWTQGHTIYF TGCGCCAGCAGCTGGACACAGGGTCACACCATATATTTT
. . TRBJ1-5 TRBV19 CASRGGRRNQPQHF TGTGCCAGTAGGGGCGGGAGGAGAAATCAGCCCCAGCATTTT
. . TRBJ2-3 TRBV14 CASSQRQATDTQYF TGTGCCAGCAGCCAACGCCAGGCCACAGATACGCAGTATTTT
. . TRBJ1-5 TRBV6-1 CASTLGVDQPQHF TGTGCCAGCACCTTAGGGGTGGATCAGCCCCAGCATTTT
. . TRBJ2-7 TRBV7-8 CASSYFLTAYEQYF TGTGCCAGCAGCTACTTCCTGACAGCCTACGAGCAGTACTTC
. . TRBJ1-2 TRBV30 CAWTTGLVRGYTF TGTGCCTGGACCACTGGACTCGTTCGGGGCTACACCTTC
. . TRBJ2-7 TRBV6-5 CASRATGNSYEQYF TGTGCCAGCAGGGCAACAGGGAACTCCTACGAGCAGTACTTC
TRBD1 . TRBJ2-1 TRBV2 CASSWTGVEQFF TGTGCCAGCAGTTGGACAGGGGTTGAGCAGTTCTTC
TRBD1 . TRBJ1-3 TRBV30 CARRDRTQISGNTIYF TGTGCCCGCCGGGACAGGACACAAATCTCTGGAAACACCATATATTTT
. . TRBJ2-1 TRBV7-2 CASSLVAVTLNEQFF TGTGCCAGCAGCTTAGTAGCGGTTACATTGAATGAGCAGTTCTTC
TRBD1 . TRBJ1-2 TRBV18 CASSRGQILDGYTF TGTGCCAGCTCACGGGGACAGATTTTGGATGGCTACACCTTC
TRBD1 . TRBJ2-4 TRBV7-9 CASSSTGRRNIQYF TGTGCCAGCAGCTCGACAGGGCGGCGAAACATTCAGTACTTC
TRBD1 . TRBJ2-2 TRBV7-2 CASSSGQVNTGELFF TGTGCCAGCAGCTCGGGACAGGTGAACACCGGGGAGCTGTTTTTT
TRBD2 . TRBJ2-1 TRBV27 CASRASGRYNEQFF TGTGCCAGCAGGGCTAGCGGGAGATACAATGAGCAGTTCTTC
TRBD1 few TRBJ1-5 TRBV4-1 CASSRGTGGNQPQHF TGCGCCAGCAGCCGTGGGACAGGGGGAAATCAGCCCCAGCATTTT
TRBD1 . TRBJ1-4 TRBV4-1 CASSREKTGVVEKLFF TGCGCCAGCAGCCGCGAGAAGACAGGGGTGGTTGAAAAACTGTTTTTT
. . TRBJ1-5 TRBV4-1 CASSQEGWDQPQHF TGCGCCAGCAGCCAAGAGGGCTGGGATCAGCCCCAGCATTTT
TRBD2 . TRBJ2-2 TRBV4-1 CASSPGLARTGELFF TGCGCCAGCAGCCCGGGACTAGCCAGGACCGGGGAGCTGTTTTTT
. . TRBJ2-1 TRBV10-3 CAISAGNEQFF TGTGCCATCAGTGCCGGCAATGAGCAGTTCTTC
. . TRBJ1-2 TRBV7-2 CASSLWGGHGYTF TGTGCCAGCAGCTTATGGGGGGGTCATGGCTACACCTTC
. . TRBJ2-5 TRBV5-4 CASSRYREETQYF TGTGCCAGCAGCAGATACAGGGAGGAGACCCAGTACTTC
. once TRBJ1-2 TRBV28 CASSVDSYNYGYTF TGTGCCAGCAGTGTGGACTCCTATAACTATGGCTACACCTTC
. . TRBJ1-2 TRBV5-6 CASSLGGAGGYTF TGTGCCAGCAGCTTAGGGGGGGCAGGTGGCTACACCTTC
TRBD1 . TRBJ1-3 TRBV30 CAGGRGFSGNTIYF TGTGCCGGGGGCAGGGGGTTTTCTGGAAACACCATATATTTT
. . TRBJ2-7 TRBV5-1 CASSFGAYEQYF TGCGCCAGCAGCTTCGGGGCCTACGAGCAGTACTTC
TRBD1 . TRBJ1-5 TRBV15 CATERQGRSNQPQHF TGTGCCACCGAGAGACAGGGTCGTAGCAATCAGCCCCAGCATTTT
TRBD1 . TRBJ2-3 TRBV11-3 CASSLQGAQDTQYF TGTGCCAGCAGCTTACAGGGGGCCCAAGATACGCAGTATTTT
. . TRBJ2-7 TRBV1 CTSSQVQPLFSYEQYF TGCACCAGCAGCCAAGTCCAACCTCTATTTTCCTACGAGCAGTACTTC
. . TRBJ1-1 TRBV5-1 CASSRGQSTEAFF TGCGCCAGCAGCAGGGGACAAAGCACTGAAGCTTTCTTT
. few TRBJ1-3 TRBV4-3 CASSRLTGPGNTIYF TGCGCCAGCAGTCGTCTTACAGGGCCTGGAAACACCATATATTTT
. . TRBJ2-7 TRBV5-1 CASGGTETYEQYF TGCGCCAGCGGCGGGACAGAAACCTACGAGCAGTACTTC
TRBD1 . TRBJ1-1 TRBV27 CASSSQGANTEAFF TGTGCCAGCAGTTCACAGGGGGCAAACACTGAAGCTTTCTTT
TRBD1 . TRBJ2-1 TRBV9 CASRRTGGAYNEQFF TGTGCCAGCCGACGGACAGGGGGCGCCTACAATGAGCAGTTCTTC
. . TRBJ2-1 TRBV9 CASSAKEGKTSSYNEQFF TGTGCCAGCAGCGCCAAGGAGGGGAAGACTAGCTCCTACAATGAGCAGTTCTTC
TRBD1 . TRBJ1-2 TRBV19 CASSRGQGNGYTF TGTGCCAGTAGTAGGGGACAGGGGAATGGCTACACCTTC
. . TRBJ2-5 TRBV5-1 CASSSGLQRETQYF TGCGCCAGCAGCTCGGGACTCCAACGAGAGACCCAGTACTTC
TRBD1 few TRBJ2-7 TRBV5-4 CASSWGTGGEQYF TGTGCCAGCAGCTGGGGAACAGGGGGCGAGCAGTACTTC
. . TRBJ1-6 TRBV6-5 CASTPVGVLALHF TGTGCCAGCACTCCCGTCGGGGTCTTAGCCCTCCACTTT
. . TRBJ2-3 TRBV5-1 CASSLNGAGDTQYF TGCGCCAGCAGCTTGAATGGGGCAGGTGATACGCAGTATTTT
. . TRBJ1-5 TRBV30 CAWSMGQKNQPQHF TGTGCCTGGAGTATGGGCCAGAAAAATCAGCCCCAGCATTTT
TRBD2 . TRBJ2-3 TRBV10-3 CAISARGGEPDRDTQYF TGTGCCATCAGTGCGCGGGGGGGTGAGCCCGATAGAGATACGCAGTATTTT
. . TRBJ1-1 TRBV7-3 CASSPGSGGTEAFF TGTGCCAGCAGTCCCGGCTCTGGAGGGACTGAAGCTTTCTTT
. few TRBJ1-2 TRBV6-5 CASSRTSTSNGYTF TGTGCCAGCAGTAGGACAAGCACTTCAAATGGCTACACCTTC